This T cell receptor beta chain was recorded in a study of OX40 agonist ivuxolimab in advanced cancers. Sequenced by immunoSEQ multiplex PCR; TCRdb stores in-frame clones only, minus some. The table lists some 75,000 clones, 84% of them singletons. Trimming stripped 1 base from V and 0 bases from J, with 10 bases between. The germline V gene encodes CDR1 SGHDT and CDR2 YYEEEE. CDR3 length: 16 residues. The sample consisted of CD4+ or CD8+ T cells sorted from blood, taken in a trial of the OX40 agonist ivuxolimab. The clonotype was recovered from an adult with an advanced solid tumor such as melanoma, head and neck, liver or kidney cancer. The chain couples TRBV5-6 to TRBJ2-2, with D possibly matching TRBD1 (6 bases). Here the CDR3 reads CASSLSGQPNTGELFF. CDR3 DNA: TGTGCCAGCAGCTTGTCTGGACAGCCGAACACCGGGGAGCTGTTTTTT.